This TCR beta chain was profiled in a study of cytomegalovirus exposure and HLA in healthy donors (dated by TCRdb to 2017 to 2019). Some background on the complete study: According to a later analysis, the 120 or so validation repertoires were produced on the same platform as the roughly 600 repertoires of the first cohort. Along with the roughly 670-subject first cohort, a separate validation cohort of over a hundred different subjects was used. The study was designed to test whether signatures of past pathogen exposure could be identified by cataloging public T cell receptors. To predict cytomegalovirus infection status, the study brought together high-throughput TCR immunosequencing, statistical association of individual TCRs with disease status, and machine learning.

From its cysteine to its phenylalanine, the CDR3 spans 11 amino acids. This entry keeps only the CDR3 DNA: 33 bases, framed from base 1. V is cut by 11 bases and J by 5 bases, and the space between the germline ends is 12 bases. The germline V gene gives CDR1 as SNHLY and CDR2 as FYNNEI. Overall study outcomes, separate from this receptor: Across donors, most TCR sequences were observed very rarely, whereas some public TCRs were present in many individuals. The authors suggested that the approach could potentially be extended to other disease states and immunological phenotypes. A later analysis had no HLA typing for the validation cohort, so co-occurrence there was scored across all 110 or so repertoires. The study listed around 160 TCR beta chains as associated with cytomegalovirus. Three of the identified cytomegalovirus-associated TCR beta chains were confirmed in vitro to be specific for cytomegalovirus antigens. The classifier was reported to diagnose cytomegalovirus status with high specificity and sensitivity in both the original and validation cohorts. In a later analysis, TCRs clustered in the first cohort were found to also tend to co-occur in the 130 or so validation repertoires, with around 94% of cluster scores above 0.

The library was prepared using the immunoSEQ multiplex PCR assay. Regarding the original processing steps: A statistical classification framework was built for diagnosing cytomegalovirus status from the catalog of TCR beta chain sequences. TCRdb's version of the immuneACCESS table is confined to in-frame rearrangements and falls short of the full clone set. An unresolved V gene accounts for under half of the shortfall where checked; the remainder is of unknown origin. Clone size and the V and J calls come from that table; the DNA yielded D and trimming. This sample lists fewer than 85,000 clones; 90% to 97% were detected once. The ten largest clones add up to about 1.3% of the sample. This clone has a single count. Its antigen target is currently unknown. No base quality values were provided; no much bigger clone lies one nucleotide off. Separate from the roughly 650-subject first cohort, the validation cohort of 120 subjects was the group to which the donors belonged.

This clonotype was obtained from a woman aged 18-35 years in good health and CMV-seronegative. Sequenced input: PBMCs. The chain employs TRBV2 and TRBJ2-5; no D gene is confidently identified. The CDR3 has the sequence CADFRVETQYF. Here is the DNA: TGTGCCGACTTCCGAGTGGAGACCCAGTACTTC.